Below are 14 T cell receptor beta chains sequenced from a single sample in a study of response to subunit inactivated influenza vaccine. TCRdb re-called the RT-PCR reads with MiXCR, one entry per CDR3 protein. The data hold over 300,000 distinct CDR3 sequences, with around a fifth observed a single time. The starting material was PBMCs from blood, obtained approximately 20 months after vaccination. The source is a man between 50 and 70 years old who received an inactivated influenza vaccine.

The V and J genes are TRBV6-5 and TRBJ2-4; D ambiguous. The germline gives CDR1 MNHEY, CDR2 SVGAGI. The germline V and J ends were trimmed by 2 bases and 10 bases, with 15 bases remaining between them. The CDR3 is 14 amino acids. CDR3 protein: CASSYDESGSIQYF. The CDR3 DNA is TGTGCCAGCAGTTACGACGAATCCGGTTCTATTCAGTACTTC.

There are a few counts of this clonotype. The V call is TRBV6-5, the J call TRBJ1-1, with a possible D match to TRBD1 (6 bases). CDR1 MNHEY and CDR2 SVGAGI come from the germline V gene. V dropped 4 bases and J dropped 3 bases, with 12 bases sitting between them. CDR3 length: 14 amino acids. In nucleotides, the CDR3 is TGTGCCAGCAGTTCACAGGGAAGTTACACTGAAGCTTTCTTT. Translated, it gives CASSSQGSYTEAFF.

The chain recombines TRBV28 with TRBJ1-4, with a weak D call TRBD1 (5 bases). Trimming stripped 3 bases from V and 3 bases from J, with 14 bases between. In germline, CDR1 is MDHEN, CDR2 SYDVKM. The length of the CDR3 is 16 residues. Here the CDR3 reads CASSFSGAVANEKLFF. As DNA, the CDR3 is TGTGCCAGCAGTTTTAGTGGGGCCGTGGCTAATGAAAAACTGTTTTTT. Filled out from reference TRBV28 and TRBJ1-4, the complete variable domain reads DVKVTQSSRYLVKRTGEKVFLECVQDMDHENMFWYRQDPGLGLRLIYFSYDVKMKEKGDIPEGYSVSREKKERFSLILESASTNQTSMYLCASSFSGAVANEKLFFGSGTQLSVL.

The chain is built from TRBV5-1 and TRBJ2-2; possibly TRBD2 for D (5 bases). Deletions cut 6 bases from V and 2 bases from J, with 11 bases between. CDR1 SGHRS and CDR2 YFSETQ come from the germline V gene. This CDR3 spans 14 amino acids. CDR3 protein: CASTRAENTGELFF. CDR3 DNA: TGCGCCAGCACGCGAGCGGAAAACACCGGGGAGCTGTTTTTT. Combining the CDR3 with reference TRBV5-1 and TRBJ2-2 gives the whole variable domain KAGVTQTPRYLIKTRGQQVTLSCSPISGHRSVSWYQQTPGQGLQFLFEYFSETQRNKGNFPGRFSGRQFSNSRSEMNVSTLELGDSALYLCASTRAENTGELFFGEGSRLTVL.

V is TRBV7-9 and J is TRBJ2-5, with 7 positions matching TRBD1. The CDR3 consists of 14 residues. V lost 6 bases to trimming and J lost 5 bases; unmatched junction nucleotides: 9. Germline-derived CDR1 and CDR2 are SEHNR and FQNEAQ (reference sequence). DNA of the CDR3: TGTGCCAGCAGTCAACAGGGGAGCCATGAGACCCAGTACTTC. It specifies CASSQQGSHETQYF.

In its sample, this clonotype was seen a few times. The chain carries TRBV12-3 or TRBV12-4 and TRBJ2-7, with D possibly matching TRBD1 (6 bases). The CDR3 is 14 residues long. Trimming cost V 5 bases and J 0 bases, with 11 bases left between them. This CDR3 reads CASSADRSSYEQYF. CDR3 nucleotide sequence: TGTGCCAGCAGTGCCGACAGGAGCTCCTACGAGCAGTACTTC.

The J gene is TRBJ2-3, the V gene TRBV5-6, with TRBD2 matching over 7 bases. CDR1 is SGHDT and CDR2 is YYEEEE in the germline V gene. CDR3 length equals 17 residues. Trimming at V came to 3 bases and at J to 2 bases, leaving 12 bases not matched to a gene. CDR3: CASSWGGSETLTDTQYF. The DNA of the CDR3 is TGTGCCAGCAGCTGGGGGGGGAGTGAGACACTCACAGATACGCAGTATTTT.

This clonotype was seen many times. The chain couples TRBV12-3 or TRBV12-4 to TRBJ1-1; no definite D call. Trimming removed 6 bases at V and 11 bases at J, with 13 bases between. This CDR3 has 11 residues. Here the CDR3 reads CASSLLGEAFF. The CDR3 nucleotides read TGTGCCAGCAGCCTTCTCGGGGAGGCTTTCTTT.

The chain uses TRBV7-2 and TRBJ1-1; D is uncertain. Germline V lookup: CDR1 SGHTA, CDR2 FQGNSA. This CDR3 is 13 amino acids long. V shed 4 bases and J shed 5 bases, with 11 bases lying between them. CDR3 loop: CASSYSGWTEAFF. The CDR3 DNA reads as TGTGCCAGCAGCTACTCGGGGTGGACTGAAGCTTTCTTT.

The table lists this clonotype with many counts. The V and J genes are TRBV18 and TRBJ2-5; 9 bases agree with TRBD1. The V segment lost 2 bases and the J segment 2 bases; nucleotides outside the gene matches: 6. This CDR3 has 16 residues. Per germline, CDR1 KGHSH and CDR2 LQKENI. The CDR3 spells CASSPFTGGLQETQYF. DNA of the CDR3: TGTGCCAGCTCACCATTCACAGGGGGCCTTCAAGAGACCCAGTACTTC.

This clonotype was detected only a few times. V usage is TRBV12-3 or TRBV12-4 and J usage is TRBJ1-1, with D uncertain. The CDR3 runs to 16 residues. Trimming removed 5 bases from V and 1 base from J, with 17 bases in between. The CDR3 nucleotides read TGTGCCAGCAGTCTTAGGACGCCCTGGGGGAACACTGAAGCTTTCTTT. Residues: CASSLRTPWGNTEAFF.

The chain employs TRBV4-2 and TRBJ2-2, with unresolved D. Trimming removed 0 bases at V and 4 bases at J, with 6 bases between. Germline CDR1 is LGHNA and CDR2 is YNFKEQ. The CDR3 covers 14 residues. CDR3 DNA sequence: TGTGCCAGCAGCCAAGATTTAGCCACCGGGGAGCTGTTTTTT. Translation gives CASSQDLATGELFF.

CDR3 region: CASSWGVAYNEQFF. CDR3 nucleotides: TGTGCCAGCAGTTGGGGGGTTGCCTACAATGAGCAGTTCTTC. This chain links TRBV27 with TRBJ2-1; D is possibly TRBD2 (6 bases). Germline V gene data show CDR1 as MNHEY and CDR2 as SMNVEV (reference sequence). Trimming cost V 4 bases and J 2 bases, with 9 bases left between them. This CDR3 comprises 14 residues.

The gene calls are TRBV12-3 or TRBV12-4 and TRBJ1-2; 7 bases match TRBD1. J gave up 0 bases and V 6 bases, and 7 bases lay outside the gene matches. This CDR3 contains 15 residues. CDR3 DNA sequence: TGTGCCAGCAGACGACAGGGCACTTCTAACTATGGCTACACCTTC. Translation gives CASRRQGTSNYGYTF.